This TCR beta chain originates from a study of blood T cell repertoires in COVID-19. Study overall: T cells, B-cell-depleted T cells, or PBMCs provided the cDNA or gDNA that served as material.

V lost 2 bases and J 4 bases, leaving 14 bases between the germline ends. The CDR3 covers 15 residues. From germline, CDR1 is SGHDN and CDR2 FVKESK. The method was immunoSEQ multiplex PCR; TCRdb's version includes in-frame clones alone and lacks a portion of them. The table has some 400,000 clones, about 90% seen once. This sequence was found in a man in his thirties or forties who had recovered from COVID-19. V and J are TRBV14 and TRBJ1-1, with D possibly TRBD1 on 6 matching bases. Sample: PBMCs or T cells enriched from blood (not recorded which). The DNA for the CDR3 is TGTGCCAGCAGCCAAAAAGAGGGCAGGGGCACTGAAGCTTTCTTT. It is translated as CASSQKEGRGTEAFF.